These 4 T cell receptor beta chains originate from one sample sequenced in a study of CD8 T cells in ankylosing spondylitis. TCRdb passed the 5' RACE reads through MiXCR, listing each CDR3 protein once. The data show roughly 130,000 distinct CDR3 sequences, approximately 8.4% seen once. The sequencing sample was made of synovial fluid, either unsorted or a sorted T cell fraction (not recorded which). Source of these receptors: a male donor with ankylosing spondylitis.

This clonotype occurred many times. The chain recombines TRBV9 with TRBJ1-6; no clear D gene. CDR1 SGDLS and CDR2 YYNGEE come from the germline V gene. This CDR3 has 12 amino acids. V lost 0 bases, J lost 11 bases, and 6 bases lay in between. The CDR3 is CASSVGAPPLHF. Here the CDR3 DNA reads TGTGCCAGCAGCGTAGGTGCCCCACCCCTCCACTTT.

This clonotype has a count of ten or more. This chain connects TRBV4-1 to TRBJ2-3; TRBD2 matches 14 bases. Germline V gene sequence: CDR1 MGHRA, CDR2 YSYEKL. Trimming at V came to 0 bases and at J to 2 bases, leaving 4 bases not matched to a gene. This CDR3 has 18 amino acids. The CDR3 nucleotides are TGCGCCAGCAGCCAAGAGGTGACTAGCGGGGGGGCCACAGATACGCAGTATTTT. It specifies CASSQEVTSGGATDTQYF.

Ten or more counts support this clonotype. The genes are TRBV5-1 and TRBJ1-3, with a tentative D call TRBD1 (6 bases). Germline V gene lookup returns CDR1 SGHRS and CDR2 YFSETQ. CDR3 size: 18 residues. Trimming left V 0 bases short and J 0 bases short, with 16 bases between. CDR3 in amino acids: CASSLASGHSRSGNTIYF. The CDR3 nucleotides are TGCGCCAGCAGCTTGGCTTCGGGACATAGCCGCTCTGGAAACACCATATATTTT. Full variable domain (remainder filled in from reference TRBV5-1 and TRBJ1-3): KAGVTQTPRYLIKTRGQQVTLSCSPISGHRSVSWYQQTPGQGLQFLFEYFSETQRNKGNFPGRFSGRQFSNSRSEMNVSTLELGDSALYLCASSLASGHSRSGNTIYFGEGSWLTVV.

In this sample, this clonotype turned up a few times. The chain uses TRBV25-1 and TRBJ1-5, with 7 nucleotides matching TRBD1. CDR3 length equals 16 residues. Trimming cost V 5 bases and J 0 bases; bases outside gene matches: 7. Germline V gives CDR1 MGHDK, CDR2 SYGVNS. The CDR3 DNA is TGTGCCAGCAGTAAGGGACAGCCTTATAGCAATCAGCCCCAGCATTTT. This gives the protein CASSKGQPYSNQPQHF.